This T cell receptor (beta chain) was recovered during a study of cytomegalovirus exposure and HLA in healthy donors. About the research overall: The 120 validation repertoires and the 666 first-cohort repertoires shared a platform, a later analysis reported. Points from the study as a whole: There were three CMV-associated chains whose specificity for CMV antigens was confirmed in vitro. Whilst most TCR sequences proved rare, a subset of public TCRs occurred across many donors. Subsequent analysis showed first-cohort TCR clusters tending to co-occur in 120 validation repertoires.

Measured with immunoSEQ multiplex PCR; TCRdb has only the in-frame clones, and not every one. The sample has approximately 170,000 clones, less than 90% seen once; the top ten hold more than 8.5%. CDR1 is SGHVS and CDR2 is FNYEAQ in the germline V gene. The CDR3 is 18 amino acids. V gave up 1 base and J gave up 3 bases; unmatched junction bases: 11. Of note for this clone: Its antigen is unidentified.

The TCR was taken from a man aged 25-45 years in good health and CMV-seropositive. This sequence joins TRBV7-6 and TRBJ2-3; 9 bases are shared with TRBD2. The sequencing sample was made of PBMCs. The CDR3 region is CASSLEGGGAVGTDTQYF. CDR3 in DNA: TGTGCCAGCAGCTTAGAAGGCGGGGGGGCGGTCGGTACAGATACGCAGTATTTT.